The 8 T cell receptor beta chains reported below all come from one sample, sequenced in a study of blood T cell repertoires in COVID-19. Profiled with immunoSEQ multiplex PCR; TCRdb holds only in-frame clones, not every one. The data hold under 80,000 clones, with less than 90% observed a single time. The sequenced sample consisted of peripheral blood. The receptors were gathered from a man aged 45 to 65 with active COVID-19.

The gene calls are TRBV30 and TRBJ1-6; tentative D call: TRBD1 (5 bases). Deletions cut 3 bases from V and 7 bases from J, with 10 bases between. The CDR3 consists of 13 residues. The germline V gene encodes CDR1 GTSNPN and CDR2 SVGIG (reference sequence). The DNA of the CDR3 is TGTGCCTGGAGGCTGGGGGGAAATTCACCCCTCCACTTT. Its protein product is CAWRLGGNSPLHF.

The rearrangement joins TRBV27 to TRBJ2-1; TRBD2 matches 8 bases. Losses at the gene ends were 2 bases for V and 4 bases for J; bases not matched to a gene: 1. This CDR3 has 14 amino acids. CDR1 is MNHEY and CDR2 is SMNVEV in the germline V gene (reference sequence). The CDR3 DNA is TGTGCCAGCAGTTTAAGCGGGAGATACAATGAGCAGTTCTTC. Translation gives CASSLSGRYNEQFF.

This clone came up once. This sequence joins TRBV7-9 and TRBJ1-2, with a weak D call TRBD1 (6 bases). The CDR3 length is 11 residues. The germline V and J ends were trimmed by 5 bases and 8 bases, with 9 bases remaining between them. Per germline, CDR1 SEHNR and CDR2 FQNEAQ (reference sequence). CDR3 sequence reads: CASSRQEGYTF. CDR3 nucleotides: TGTGCCAGCAGCCGACAGGAAGGCTACACCTTC.

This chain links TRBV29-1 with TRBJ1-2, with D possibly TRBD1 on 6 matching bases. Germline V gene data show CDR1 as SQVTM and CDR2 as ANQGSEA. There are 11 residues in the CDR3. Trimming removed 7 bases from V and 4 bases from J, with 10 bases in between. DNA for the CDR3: TGCAGCGGTGTGACAGGCTATGGCTACACCTTC. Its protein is CSGVTGYGYTF.

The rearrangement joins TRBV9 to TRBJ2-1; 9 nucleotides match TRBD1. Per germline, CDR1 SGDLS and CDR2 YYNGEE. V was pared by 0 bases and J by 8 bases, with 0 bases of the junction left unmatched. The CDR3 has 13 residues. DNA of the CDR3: TGTGCCAGCAGCGTAGGGACAGGGGATGAGCAGTTCTTC. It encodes CASSVGTGDEQFF.

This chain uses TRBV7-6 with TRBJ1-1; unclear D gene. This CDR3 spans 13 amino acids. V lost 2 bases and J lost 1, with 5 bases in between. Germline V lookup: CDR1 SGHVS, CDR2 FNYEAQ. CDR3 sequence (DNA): TGTGCCAGCAGCTTAACAGAGAACACTGAAGCTTTCTTT. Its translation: CASSLTENTEAFF.

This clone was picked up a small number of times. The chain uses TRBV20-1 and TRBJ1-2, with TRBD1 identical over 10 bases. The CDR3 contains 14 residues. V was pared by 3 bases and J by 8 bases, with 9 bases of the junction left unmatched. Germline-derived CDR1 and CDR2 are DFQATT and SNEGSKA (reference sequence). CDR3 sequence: CSASMGTGVRGYTF. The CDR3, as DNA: TGCAGTGCTAGTATGGGGACAGGGGTTCGCGGCTACACCTTC.

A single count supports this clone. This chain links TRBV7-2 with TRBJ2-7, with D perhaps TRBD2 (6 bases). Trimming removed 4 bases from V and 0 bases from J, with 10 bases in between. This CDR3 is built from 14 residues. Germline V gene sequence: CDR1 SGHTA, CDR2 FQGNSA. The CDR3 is CASSSGGASYEQYF. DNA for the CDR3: TGTGCCAGCAGCTCCGGCGGGGCCTCCTACGAGCAGTACTTC.